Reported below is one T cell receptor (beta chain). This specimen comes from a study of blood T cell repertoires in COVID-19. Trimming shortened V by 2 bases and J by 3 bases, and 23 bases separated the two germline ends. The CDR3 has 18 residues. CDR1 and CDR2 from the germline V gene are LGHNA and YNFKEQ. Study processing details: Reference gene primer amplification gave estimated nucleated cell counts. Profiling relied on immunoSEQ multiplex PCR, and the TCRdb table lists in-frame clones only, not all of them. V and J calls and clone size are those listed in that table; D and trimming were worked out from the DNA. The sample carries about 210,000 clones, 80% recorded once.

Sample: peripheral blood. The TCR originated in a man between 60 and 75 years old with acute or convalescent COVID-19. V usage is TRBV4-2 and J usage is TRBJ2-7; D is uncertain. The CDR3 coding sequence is TGTGCCAGCAGCCAAAAGGTTCCAGCACTACCGCTACTCTACGAGCAGTACTTC. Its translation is CASSQKVPALPLLYEQYF.